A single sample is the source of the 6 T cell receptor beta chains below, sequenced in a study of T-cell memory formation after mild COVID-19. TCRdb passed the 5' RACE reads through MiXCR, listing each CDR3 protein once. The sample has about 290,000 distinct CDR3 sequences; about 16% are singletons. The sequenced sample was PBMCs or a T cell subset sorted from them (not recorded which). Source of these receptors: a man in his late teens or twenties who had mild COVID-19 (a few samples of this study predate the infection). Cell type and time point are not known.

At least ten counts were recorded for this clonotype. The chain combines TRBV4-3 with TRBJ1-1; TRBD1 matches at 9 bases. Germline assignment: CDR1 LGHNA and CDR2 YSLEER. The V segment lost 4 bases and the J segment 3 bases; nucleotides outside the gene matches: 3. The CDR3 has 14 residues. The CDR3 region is CASSLRTGDTEAFF. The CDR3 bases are TGCGCCAGCAGCCTCCGGACAGGGGACACTGAAGCTTTCTTT.

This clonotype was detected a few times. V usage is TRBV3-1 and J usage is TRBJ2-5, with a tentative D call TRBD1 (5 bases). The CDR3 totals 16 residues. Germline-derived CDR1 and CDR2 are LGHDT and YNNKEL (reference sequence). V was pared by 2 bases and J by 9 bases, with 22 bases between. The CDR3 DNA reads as TGTGCCAGCAGCCAAATCCCCCTGGGGCAGTCCCGAGCCCAGTACTTC. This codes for CASSQIPLGQSRAQYF.

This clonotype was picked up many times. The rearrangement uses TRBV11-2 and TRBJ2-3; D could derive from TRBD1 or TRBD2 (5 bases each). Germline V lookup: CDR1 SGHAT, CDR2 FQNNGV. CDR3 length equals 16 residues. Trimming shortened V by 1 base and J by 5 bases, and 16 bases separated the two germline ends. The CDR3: CASSLGGDHRLDTQYF. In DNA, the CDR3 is TGTGCCAGCAGCTTAGGGGGAGATCACAGGTTAGATACGCAGTATTTT.

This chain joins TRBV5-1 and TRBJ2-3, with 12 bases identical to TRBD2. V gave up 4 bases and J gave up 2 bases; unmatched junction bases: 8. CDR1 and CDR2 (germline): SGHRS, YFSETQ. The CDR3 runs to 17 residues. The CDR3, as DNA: TGCGCCAGCAGCCTTTCGACTAGCGGGGGTTTCACAGATACGCAGTATTTT. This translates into CASSLSTSGGFTDTQYF.

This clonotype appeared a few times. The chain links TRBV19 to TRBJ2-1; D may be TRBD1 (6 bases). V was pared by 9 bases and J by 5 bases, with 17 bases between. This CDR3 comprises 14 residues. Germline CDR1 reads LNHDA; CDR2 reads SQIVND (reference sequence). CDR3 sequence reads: CASGQRTVNNEQFF. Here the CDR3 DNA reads TGTGCCAGCGGGCAGCGGACAGTAAACAATGAGCAGTTCTTC. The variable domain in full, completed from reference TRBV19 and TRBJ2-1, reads DGGITQSPKYLFRKEGQNVTLSCEQNLNHDAMYWYRQDPGQGLRLIYYSQIVNDFQKGDIAEGYSVSREKKESFPLTVTSAQKNPTAFYLCASGQRTVNNEQFFGPGTRLTVL.

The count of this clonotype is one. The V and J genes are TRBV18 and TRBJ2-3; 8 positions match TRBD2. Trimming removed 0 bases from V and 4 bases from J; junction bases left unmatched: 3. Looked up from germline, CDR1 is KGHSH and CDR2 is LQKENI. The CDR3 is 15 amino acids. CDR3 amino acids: CASSPPGLVPDTQYF. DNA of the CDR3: TGTGCCAGCTCACCACCGGGACTAGTACCAGATACGCAGTATTTT.